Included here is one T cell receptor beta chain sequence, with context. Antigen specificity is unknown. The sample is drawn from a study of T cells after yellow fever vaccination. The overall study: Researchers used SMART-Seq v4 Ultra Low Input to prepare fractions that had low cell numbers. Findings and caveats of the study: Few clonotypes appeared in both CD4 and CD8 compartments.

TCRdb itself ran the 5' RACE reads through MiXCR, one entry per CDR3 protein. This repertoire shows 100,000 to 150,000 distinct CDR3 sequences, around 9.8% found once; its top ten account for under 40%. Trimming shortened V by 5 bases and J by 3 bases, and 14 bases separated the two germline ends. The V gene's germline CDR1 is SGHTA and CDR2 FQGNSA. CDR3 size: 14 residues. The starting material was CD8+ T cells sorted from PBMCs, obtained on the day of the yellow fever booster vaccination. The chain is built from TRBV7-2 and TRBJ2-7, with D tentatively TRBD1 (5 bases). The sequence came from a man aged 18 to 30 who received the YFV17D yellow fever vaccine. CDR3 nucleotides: TGTGCCAGCAGCCCTAGAGTCGGACACTACGAGCAGTACTTC. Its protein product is CASSPRVGHYEQYF.